This T cell receptor beta chain was sequenced during a study of OX40 agonist ivuxolimab in advanced cancers. Study summary: The drug used for patients, ivuxolimab, was an agonistic anti-OX40 (CD134) antibody.

The data were produced by immunoSEQ multiplex PCR, yet TCRdb's version contains in-frame clones alone and is incomplete. The sample gives approximately 60,000 clones, more than 75% of which show up once; approximately 2% is in the top ten. The length of the CDR3 is 16 residues. The J segment lost 0 bases and the V segment lost 3 bases, leaving 7 bases of the junction unmatched. Autoimmune disease history or systemic immunosuppression barred patients. The chain links TRBV23-1 to TRBJ1-2, with 7 bases that match TRBD1. TRBV23-1 is marked as an open reading frame, function uncertain. The source of this sequence is an adult with an advanced solid tumor such as melanoma, head and neck, liver or kidney cancer. The sequenced sample was CD4+ or CD8+ T cells sorted from blood, obtained in a trial of the OX40 agonist ivuxolimab. This CDR3 is CASSHRTGAPNYGYTF. The CDR3 nucleotides are TGCGCCAGCAGTCACAGGACAGGAGCTCCTAACTATGGCTACACCTTC.